This T cell receptor (beta chain) was profiled in a study of shared clonotypes between healthy human individuals. Germline values: CDR1 LNHDA, CDR2 SQIVND (reference sequence). There are 15 residues in the CDR3. V dropped 6 bases and J dropped 0 bases, with 9 bases sitting between them. With regard to this clone: Its matching antigen is unknown.

Only in-frame clones appear in the TCRdb table, and some are missing; sequencing was by immunoSEQ multiplex PCR. The data show hundreds of thousands of clones, approximately 95% seen once. Broader study findings: Limitation of the genetic and exposure-history diversity represented came from the few donors. The authors sampled blood alone, and tissue repertoires likely differ.

It was CD45RO-negative cells, positively selected for CCR7, that made up naive CD8 cells, with terminally differentiated effector memory CD45RA+ cells excluded. This TCR was sampled from a woman in her thirties in good health. The genes are TRBV19 and TRBJ2-6; D is ambiguous. Sequencing was done on a sample of naive CD8+ T cells sorted from blood. This CDR3 is CASSLSVSGANVLTF. The CDR3 region has the DNA TGTGCCAGTAGCCTCTCGGTCTCTGGGGCCAACGTCCTGACTTTC.